Below are 13 T cell receptor beta chains sequenced from a single sample in a study of T cell changes during pregnancy in multiple sclerosis. Assay: immunoSEQ multiplex PCR; the TCRdb copy retains only in-frame clones and omits some. The sample consists of 70,000 to 80,000 clones, over 85% of them appearing once. Source: peripheral blood, taken in the first trimester of pregnancy. All receptors derive from a female donor with multiple sclerosis, enrolled in a pregnancy study.

This chain links TRBV28 with TRBJ2-2; D not certain. The germline V gene encodes CDR1 MDHEN and CDR2 SYDVKM. This CDR3 is 13 amino acids long. The ends were cut back, 7 bases at V and 5 bases at J, with 11 bases in the middle. CDR3 sequence reads: CASTFPLTGELFF. CDR3 in DNA: TGTGCCAGCACCTTCCCTTTAACCGGGGAGCTGTTTTTT.

This chain joins TRBV9 and TRBJ1-6; the match to TRBD1 covers 8 bases. The CDR3 is made up of 15 amino acids. The V gene end was trimmed by 4 bases and the J gene end by 8 bases; junction bases not matched to a gene: 8. Germline values: CDR1 SGDLS, CDR2 YYNGEE. The CDR3 nucleotides read TGTGCCAGCAGCCACCGACAGGGGATGGATTCACCCCTCCACTTT. It encodes CASSHRQGMDSPLHF.

The chain uses TRBV28 and TRBJ2-5, with D tentatively TRBD2 (6 bases). This CDR3 contains 16 residues. V shed 5 bases and J shed 1 base, with 17 bases lying between them. Germline V gene lookup returns CDR1 MDHEN and CDR2 SYDVKM. The CDR3 loop is CASSTPGPGGQETQYF. In DNA, the CDR3 is TGTGCCAGCAGTACACCAGGGCCCGGGGGCCAAGAGACCCAGTACTTC.

CDR3: CASSRQDRNEKLFF. The CDR3 nucleotides read TGCGCCAGCAGCCGACAGGATAGGAATGAAAAACTGTTTTTT. The chain is built from TRBV5-1 and TRBJ1-4; tentative D call: TRBD1 (6 bases). CDR1 is SGHRS and CDR2 is YFSETQ in the germline V gene. The ends were cut back, 4 bases at V and 5 bases at J, with 12 bases in the middle. The CDR3 is 14 residues long.

The rearrangement uses TRBV18 and TRBJ1-2, with TRBD1 matching 9 bases. The ends lost 6 bases at V and 4 bases at J; junction bases unmatched: 6. CDR3 size: 14 residues. The germline V gene has CDR1 KGHSH and CDR2 LQKENI. CDR3 bases: TGTGCCAGCTCCCGGGACAGGGTAGGCTATGGCTACACCTTC. It translates to CASSRDRVGYGYTF. The variable domain in full, completed from reference TRBV18 and TRBJ1-2, reads NAGVMQNPRHLVRRRGQEARLRCSPMKGHSHVYWYRQLPEEGLKFMVYLQKENIIDESGMPKERFSAEFPKEGPSILRIQQVVRGDSAAYFCASSRDRVGYGYTFGSGTRLTVV.

This chain links TRBV27 with TRBJ2-5; the match to TRBD1 covers 7 bases. Trimming cost V 5 bases and J 5 bases; bases outside gene matches: 5. Looked up from germline, CDR1 is MNHEY and CDR2 is SMNVEV (reference sequence). The CDR3 spans 13 residues. The CDR3 region is CASSLTGWETQYF. DNA of the CDR3: TGTGCCAGCAGTCTGACAGGGTGGGAGACCCAGTACTTC.

A single count supports this clone. V and J are TRBV7-9 and TRBJ1-1; D remains ambiguous. CDR1 and CDR2 (germline): SEHNR, FQNEAQ (reference sequence). Trimming pared 5 bases from V and 7 bases from J, leaving 11 bases between. CDR3 length equals 12 residues. The CDR3 DNA sequence: TGTGCCAGCAGCCCCCAGGCACTTGAAGCTTTCTTT. Translating gives CASSPQALEAFF.

The V gene is TRBV7-9, the J gene TRBJ2-1; maybe TRBD2 (5 bases). Trimming shortened V by 5 bases and J by 1 base, and 15 bases separated the two germline ends. The germline CDR1 and CDR2 sequences are SEHNR and FQNEAQ (reference sequence). The CDR3 consists of 16 residues. CDR3 protein: CASSPASRGSYNEQFF. The DNA of the CDR3 is TGTGCCAGCAGCCCCGCTAGCCGAGGGTCCTACAATGAGCAGTTCTTC.

This chain joins TRBV2 and TRBJ2-1, with 7 positions matching TRBD1. The CDR3 has 13 residues. The V gene end was trimmed by 5 bases and the J gene end by 3 bases; junction bases not matched to a gene: 1. Looked up from germline, CDR1 is SNHLY and CDR2 is FYNNEI. For the CDR3, the DNA is TGTGCCAGCAGTAGGGACAGCTACAATGAGCAGTTCTTC. Encoded protein: CASSRDSYNEQFF.

The V gene is TRBV20-1, the J gene TRBJ1-1, with 8 nucleotides matching TRBD1. The trim removed 3 bases at V and 13 bases at J, leaving 7 bases unmatched. Looked up from germline, CDR1 is DFQATT and CDR2 is SNEGSKA (reference sequence). The CDR3 spans 11 residues. CDR3 coding DNA: TGCAGTGCTAGCCGGGGACAGGATGGTTTCTTT. Translation: CSASRGQDGFF.

The J gene is TRBJ2-2, the V gene TRBV7-3, with 11 bases that match TRBD1. Germline CDR1 is SGHTA and CDR2 is FQGTGA. V lost 6 bases and J lost 5; bases outside the gene matches: 5. The CDR3 runs to 15 residues. The CDR3 loop is CASRPGQGDTGELFF. In DNA, the CDR3 is TGTGCCAGCAGACCGGGACAGGGGGATACCGGGGAGCTGTTTTTT.

This chain joins TRBV6-5 and TRBJ1-5, with TRBD1 matching 7 bases. Germline assignment: CDR1 MNHEY and CDR2 SVGAGI. J lost 3 bases, V lost 6 bases, and 2 bases had no gene match. This CDR3 spans 13 amino acids. In DNA form, the CDR3 reads TGTGCCAGCAGAGGACAGGTCAATCAGCCCCAGCATTTT. Translation gives CASRGQVNQPQHF.

V and J are TRBV14 and TRBJ2-2, with 9 nucleotides matching TRBD1. Germline CDR1 and CDR2: SGHDN and FVKESK. Losses at the gene ends were 3 bases for V and 2 bases for J; bases not matched to a gene: 7. The CDR3 contains 17 residues. The CDR3 sequence: CASSHLRTGENTGELFF. As DNA, the CDR3 is TGTGCCAGCAGCCACCTAAGGACAGGGGAAAACACCGGGGAGCTGTTTTTT.